A single sample is the source of the 29 T cell receptor beta chains below, sequenced in a study of cytomegalovirus exposure and HLA in healthy donors. PCR used 60 Vbeta primers and 13 Jbeta primers. Some clones are missing from TCRdb's copy, which holds only in-frame ones; the method was immunoSEQ multiplex PCR. The sample lists 160,000 or so clones, approximately 75% occurring once. Input material: PBMCs. The receptors were gathered from a man in his fifties or sixties in good health and CMV-seropositive.

This clone came up once. V and J are TRBV28 and TRBJ1-5, with D hard to call. Trimming stripped 6 bases from V and 0 bases from J, with 9 bases between. CDR1 is MDHEN, CDR2 SYDVKM, per germline. This CDR3 spans 14 amino acids. CDR3 residues: CASRTPSSNQPQHF. CDR3 bases: TGTGCCAGCAGGACACCGAGTAGCAATCAGCCCCAGCATTTT. The entire variable domain, with the rest obtained from reference TRBV28 and TRBJ1-5, is as follows: DVKVTQSSRYLVKRTGEKVFLECVQDMDHENMFWYRQDPGLGLRLIYFSYDVKMKEKGDIPEGYSVSREKKERFSLILESASTNQTSMYLCASRTPSSNQPQHFGDGTRLSIL.

This sequence joins TRBV7-2 and TRBJ2-5, with D maybe TRBD2 (6 bases). Germline V gene sequence: CDR1 SGHTA, CDR2 FQGNSA. Trimming removed 0 bases at V and 1 base at J, with 9 bases between. The CDR3 covers 15 residues. In nucleotides, the CDR3 is TGTGCCAGCAGCTTAGCATTGACTAGCCAAGAGACCCAGTACTTC. Amino acid sequence: CASSLALTSQETQYF.

Written as DNA, the CDR3 is TGCAGCGTTGAAAGGGGCCAGGGAGAGACCCAGTACTTC. Translation: CSVERGQGETQYF. The chain combines TRBV29-1 with TRBJ2-5, with D possibly TRBD1 on 5 matching bases. The CDR3 sequence is 13 residues long. In germline, CDR1 is SQVTM, CDR2 ANQGSEA. The germline V and J ends were trimmed by 2 bases and 4 bases, with 11 bases remaining between them.

The chain's CDR3 is CASSYAMGTDTIYF. The CDR3 DNA sequence: TGTGCCAGCAGTTACGCGATGGGCACAGACACCATATATTTT. The chain links TRBV6-5 to TRBJ1-3; D call uncertain. Trimming took off 2 bases at V and 8 bases at J, with 13 bases between the two ends. CDR3 length: 14 amino acids. Germline V gene sequence: CDR1 MNHEY, CDR2 SVGAGI.

The rearrangement uses TRBV30 and TRBJ1-6; the match to TRBD1 covers 8 bases. The CDR3 consists of 13 residues. The ends lost 8 bases at V and 6 bases at J; junction bases unmatched: 6. Germline CDR1 reads GTSNPN; CDR2 reads SVGIG (reference sequence). This CDR3 is CAGQGQGNSPLHF. CDR3 coding DNA: TGTGCCGGACAGGGCCAGGGTAATTCACCCCTCCACTTT.

This clone occurred a few times. The chain employs TRBV29-1 and TRBJ1-5; 8 nucleotides line up with TRBD1. Per germline, CDR1 SQVTM and CDR2 ANQGSEA. V was pared by 7 bases and J by 1 base, with 3 bases of the junction left unmatched. This CDR3 is 13 amino acids long. Written as DNA, the CDR3 is TGCAGCGCTCAGGGGGCGAGCAATCAGCCCCAGCATTTT. It codes for CSAQGASNQPQHF.

The table lists this clone with a few counts. The V and J genes are TRBV21-1 and TRBJ1-6; the table's D call, TRBD1, has no DNA check behind it. TRBV21-1 is assigned pseudogene status. The CDR3 consists of 15 residues. This CDR3 is CASTRDRGHIPPLHF. The CDR3 DNA reads TGTGCCAGCACCAGGGATAGGGGACACATCCCACCCCTCCACTTT.

The chain recombines TRBV6-6 with TRBJ1-2; D is unresolved. Looked up from germline, CDR1 is MNHNY and CDR2 is SVGAGI (reference sequence). CDR3 length: 14 amino acids. V shed 0 bases and J shed 2 bases, with 7 bases lying between them. DNA of the CDR3: TGTGCCAGCAGTTACTCGAGAGGAAACTATGGCTACACCTTC. Translated, it gives CASSYSRGNYGYTF.

The V and J genes are TRBV11-2 and TRBJ1-5; D remains unclear. V dropped 1 base and J dropped 7 bases, with 5 bases sitting between them. The germline V gene has CDR1 SGHAT and CDR2 FQNNGV. This CDR3 comprises 12 residues. CDR3 DNA: TGTGCCAGCAGCTTAGCGGGGCAGCCCCAGCATTTT. Translation: CASSLAGQPQHF.

The gene calls are TRBV5-1 and TRBJ2-3; 8 bases agree with TRBD1. The CDR3 spans 15 residues. V lost 5 bases and J lost 4; bases outside the gene matches: 9. The germline gives CDR1 SGHRS, CDR2 YFSETQ. CDR3 DNA: TGCGCCAGCAGTACTGGACAGGGCGGCCCAGATACGCAGTATTTT. Amino acid sequence: CASSTGQGGPDTQYF.

This sequence joins TRBV27 and TRBJ1-3, with D possibly matching TRBD1 (5 bases). The V and J ends lost 5 bases and 0 bases respectively, with 11 bases between them. This CDR3 region has 15 residues. Germline CDR1 and CDR2: MNHEY and SMNVEV (reference sequence). The CDR3 nucleotides are TGTGCCAGCAGTATTGACAGCTACTCTGGAAACACCATATATTTT. Protein: CASSIDSYSGNTIYF.

V gene TRBV5-4 combines with J gene TRBJ2-1; D is possibly TRBD2 (6 bases). CDR3 length: 15 residues. V lost 1 base to trimming and J lost 3 bases, with 11 bases between them. Germline V gives CDR1 SGHNT, CDR2 YYREEE (reference sequence). The CDR3 bases are TGTGCCAGCAGCTTGACTAGCTCTTTCTACAATGAGCAGTTCTTC. This encodes CASSLTSSFYNEQFF.

The V call is TRBV4-3, the J call TRBJ2-5; D uncertain. V lost 0 bases, J lost 7 bases, and 6 bases lay in between. Germline values: CDR1 LGHNA, CDR2 YSLEER. The CDR3 length is 12 residues. CDR3 loop: CASSQDRRTQYF. The CDR3 DNA sequence: TGCGCCAGCAGCCAAGATAGGAGGACCCAGTACTTC.

The V gene is TRBV4-3, the J gene TRBJ1-2; 8 bases map to TRBD1. There are 15 residues in the CDR3. After removal of 1 base from V and 7 bases from J, the junction contained 8 bases not matched to a gene. CDR1 is LGHNA and CDR2 is YSLEER in the germline V gene. CDR3 coding DNA: TGCGCCAGCAGCCAAGTCCCAGGGGGCGTGGGTGGCTACACCTTC. This translates into CASSQVPGGVGGYTF.

The chain employs TRBV6-6 and TRBJ1-2, with a tentative D call TRBD1 (6 bases). The V end was cut by 7 bases, the J end by 0 bases, with 15 bases between. CDR3 size: 15 residues. CDR1 and CDR2 from the germline V gene are MNHNY and SVGAGI (reference sequence). The CDR3 is CASTPVGQPNYGYTF. In nucleotides, the CDR3 is TGTGCCAGCACCCCAGTAGGACAGCCTAACTATGGCTACACCTTC.

The chain links TRBV11-2 to TRBJ1-5, with D maybe TRBD1 (5 bases). The CDR3 extends over 17 amino acids. Germline loops: CDR1 SGHAT, CDR2 FQNNGV. Trimming took off 4 bases at V and 3 bases at J, with 19 bases between the two ends. CDR3 coding DNA: TGTGCCAGCAGCTCCTATCCGTTAGGGGACTACAATCAGCCCCAGCATTTT. Translation: CASSSYPLGDYNQPQHF.

The genes are TRBV11-3 and TRBJ2-1, with 8 bases fitting TRBD1. Germline assignment: CDR1 SGHNT and CDR2 YENEEA. V gave up 3 bases and J gave up 6 bases; unmatched junction bases: 1. The CDR3 is 13 amino acids. CDR3 nucleotide sequence: TGTGCCAGCAGCTTCAGGGGGCTCAATGAGCAGTTCTTC. This encodes CASSFRGLNEQFF. Full variable domain (outside the CDR3, taken from reference TRBV11-3 and TRBJ2-1): EAGVVQSPRYKIIEKKQPVAFWCNPISGHNTLYWYLQNLGQGPELLIRYENEEAVDDSQLPKDRFSAERLKGVDSTLKIQPAELGDSAVYLCASSFRGLNEQFFGPGTRLTVL.

This clone was detected a few times. V gene TRBV14 combines with J gene TRBJ2-3; 9 bases line up with TRBD1. This CDR3 contains 13 residues. Per germline, CDR1 SGHDN and CDR2 FVKESK. V dropped 3 bases and J dropped 9; count of bases not matched to a gene: 4. DNA of the CDR3: TGTGCCAGCAGCCAGGGACAGGGCGACACGCAGTATTTT. This encodes CASSQGQGDTQYF.

The table lists this clone with a few counts. The rearrangement links TRBV15 to TRBJ2-1; 15 nucleotides line up with TRBD2. The CDR3 sequence is 16 residues long. Unmatched junction bases numbered 8, after V lost 5 bases and J lost 9 bases. The V gene's germline CDR1 is LNHNV and CDR2 YYDKDF (reference sequence). The DNA for the CDR3 is TGTGCCACCAGCTTAGGACTAGCGGGGGGGTCCCCTGAGCAGTTCTTC. Translating it yields CATSLGLAGGSPEQFF.

This clone has only one observation. This chain joins TRBV5-1 and TRBJ2-1, with D perhaps TRBD1 (6 bases). Trimming cost V 6 bases and J 6 bases, with 13 bases left between them. Per the germline V gene, CDR1 is SGHRS and CDR2 is YFSETQ. CDR3 length: 13 residues. The CDR3 here is CASTTRGGNEQFF. The DNA for the CDR3 is TGCGCCAGCACCACCCGAGGGGGCAATGAGCAGTTCTTC.

This clone was observed a few times. The chain carries TRBV9 and TRBJ1-3, with 7 bases fitting TRBD1. The CDR3 runs to 16 residues. J was trimmed by 0 bases and V by 3 bases; bases with no gene match: 6. The germline V gene encodes CDR1 SGDLS and CDR2 YYNGEE. In DNA, the CDR3 is TGTGCCAGCAGCGCGTCAGGACAGGCCTCTGGAAACACCATATATTTT. This sequence encodes CASSASGQASGNTIYF.

The J gene is TRBJ2-2, the V gene TRBV18; D is uncertain. Germline V CDR1 and CDR2: KGHSH, LQKENI. This CDR3 is built from 14 residues. V was trimmed by 2 bases and J by 2 bases, leaving 6 bases between them. The CDR3 reads CASSPNKNTGELFF. The DNA for the CDR3 is TGTGCCAGCTCACCAAACAAAAACACCGGGGAGCTGTTTTTT.

This clone was counted only a few times. The J gene is TRBJ1-5, the V gene TRBV7-2; D is uncertain. V gave up 1 base and J gave up 0 bases, with 7 bases separating them. Germline V gives CDR1 SGHTA, CDR2 FQGNSA. This CDR3 comprises 15 residues. In nucleotides, the CDR3 is TGTGCCAGCAGCTTAGGAGGGAGTAGCAATCAGCCCCAGCATTTT. Protein sequence: CASSLGGSSNQPQHF.

The chain joins TRBV7-9 to TRBJ2-7; D is unclear. The CDR3 length is 12 residues. Germline V gives CDR1 SEHNR, CDR2 FQNEAQ (reference sequence). V lost 5 bases, J lost 0 bases, and 5 bases lay in between. The CDR3 DNA follows: TGTGCCAGCAGCGTCATCTCCTACGAGCAGTACTTC. Protein: CASSVISYEQYF.

The J gene is TRBJ1-4, the V gene TRBV4-2; 7 positions agree with TRBD1. The CDR3 runs 14 residues. CDR1 is LGHNA, CDR2 YNFKEQ, per germline. The ends lost 1 base at V and 7 bases at J; junction bases unmatched: 3. The CDR3 loop is CASSQGQGSEKLFF. The CDR3 region has the DNA TGTGCCAGCAGCCAAGGACAGGGAAGTGAAAAACTGTTTTTT.

The chain carries TRBV7-9 and TRBJ1-1; D is uncertain. Germline lookup yields CDR1 SEHNR and CDR2 FQNEAQ (reference sequence). The CDR3 has 14 amino acids. V dropped 9 bases and J dropped 2 bases, with 16 bases sitting between them. CDR3 loop: CASVEAGVNTEAFF. CDR3 nucleotides: TGTGCCAGTGTCGAAGCCGGGGTAAACACTGAAGCTTTCTTT.

This sequence joins TRBV5-4 and TRBJ2-3, with 11 bases identical to TRBD2. This CDR3 has 15 residues. Germline V gives CDR1 SGHNT, CDR2 YYREEE (reference sequence). J was trimmed by 6 bases and V by 0 bases; bases with no gene match: 3. The CDR3 nucleotides read TGTGCCAGCAGCTTGGTTAGCGGGGGGGCCGATACGCAGTATTTT. Translating it yields CASSLVSGGADTQYF.

The chain is built from TRBV7-9 and TRBJ1-2; TRBD1 aligns across 9 bases. V gave up 5 bases and J gave up 2 bases; unmatched junction bases: 6. The CDR3 totals 15 residues. In germline, CDR1 is SEHNR, CDR2 FQNEAQ (reference sequence). This chain's CDR3 is CASSVGQGLNYGYTF. The DNA for the CDR3 is TGTGCCAGCAGCGTGGGACAGGGTTTAAACTATGGCTACACCTTC.

The DNA of the CDR3 is TGTGCCAGCAGCTTGGCTTCTCGTAGGAGACAGACCTCCTACGAGCAGTACTTC. Its translation is CASSLASRRRQTSYEQYF. The chain couples TRBV5-6 to TRBJ2-5, with a possible D match to TRBD1 (5 bases). The last part of the DNA fits TRBJ2-7 better; the J call may be wrong. The CDR3 extends over 18 amino acids. Germline values: CDR1 SGHDT, CDR2 YYEEEE.